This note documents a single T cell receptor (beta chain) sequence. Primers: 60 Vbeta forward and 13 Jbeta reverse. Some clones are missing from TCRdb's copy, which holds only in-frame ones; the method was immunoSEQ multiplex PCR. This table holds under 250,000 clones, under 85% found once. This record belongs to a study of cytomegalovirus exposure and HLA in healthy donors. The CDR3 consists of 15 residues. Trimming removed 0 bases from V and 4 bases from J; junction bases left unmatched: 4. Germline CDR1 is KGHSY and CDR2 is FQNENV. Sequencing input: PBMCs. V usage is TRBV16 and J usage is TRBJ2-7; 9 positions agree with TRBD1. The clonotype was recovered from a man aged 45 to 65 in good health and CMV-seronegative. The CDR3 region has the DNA TGTGCCAGCAGCCAATCCGGGACAGGGTGGTACGAGCAGTACTTC. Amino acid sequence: CASSQSGTGWYEQYF.